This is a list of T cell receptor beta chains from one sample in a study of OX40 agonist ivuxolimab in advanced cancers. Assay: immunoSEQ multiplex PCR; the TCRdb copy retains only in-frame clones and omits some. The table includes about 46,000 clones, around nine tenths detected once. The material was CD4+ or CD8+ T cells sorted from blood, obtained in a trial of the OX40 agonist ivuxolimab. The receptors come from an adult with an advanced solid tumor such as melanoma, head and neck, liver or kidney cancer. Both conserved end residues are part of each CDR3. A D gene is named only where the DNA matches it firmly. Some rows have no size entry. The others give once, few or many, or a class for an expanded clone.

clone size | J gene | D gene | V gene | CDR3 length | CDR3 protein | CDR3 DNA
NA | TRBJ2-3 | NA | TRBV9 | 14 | CASSVSGLHDTQYF | TGTGCCAGCAGCGTAAGTGGACTCCACGATACGCAGTATTTT
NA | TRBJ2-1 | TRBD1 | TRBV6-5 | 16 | CASSYGAGQGYNEQFF | TGTGCCAGCAGTTACGGGGCGGGACAGGGGTACAATGAGCAGTTCTTC
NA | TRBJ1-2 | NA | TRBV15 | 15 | CATSEGKGWNYGYTF | TGTGCCACCAGCGAGGGGAAGGGATGGAACTATGGCTACACCTTC
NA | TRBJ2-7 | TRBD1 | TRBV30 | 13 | CACAAGGVYEQYF | TGTGCCTGTGCGGCAGGGGGCGTCTACGAGCAGTACTTC
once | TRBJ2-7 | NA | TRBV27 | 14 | CASSLGTNSYEQYF | TGTGCCAGCAGTTTAGGGACAAACTCCTACGAGCAGTACTTC
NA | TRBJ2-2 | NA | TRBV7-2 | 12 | CASKRPTGELFF | TGTGCCAGCAAAAGGCCCACCGGGGAGCTGTTTTTT
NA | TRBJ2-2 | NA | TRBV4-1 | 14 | CASSQVGNTGELFF | TGCGCCAGCAGCCAAGTGGGGAACACCGGGGAGCTGTTTTTT
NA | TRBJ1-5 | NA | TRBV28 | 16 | CASSLLDNAGNQPQHF | TGTGCCAGCAGCCTGCTGGATAATGCGGGCAATCAGCCCCAGCATTTT
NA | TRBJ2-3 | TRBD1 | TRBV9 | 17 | CASSAPGQGASTDTQYF | TGTGCCAGCAGCGCCCCGGGACAGGGGGCCTCCACAGATACGCAGTATTTT
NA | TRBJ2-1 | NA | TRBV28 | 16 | CASSPRVTGTSGEQFF | TGTGCCAGCAGTCCCCGCGTAACCGGGACAAGCGGTGAGCAGTTCTTC
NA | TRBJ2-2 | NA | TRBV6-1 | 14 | CASSGAGRLGELFF | TGTGCCAGCAGTGGTGCAGGGAGGTTGGGGGAGCTGTTTTTT
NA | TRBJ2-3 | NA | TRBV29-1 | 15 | CSVGARGASTDTQYF | TGCAGCGTTGGGGCGCGGGGAGCTAGCACAGATACGCAGTATTTT
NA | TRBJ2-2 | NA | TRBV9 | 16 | CASSLSGKRNTGELFF | TGTGCCAGCAGCCTCAGTGGGAAACGGAACACCGGGGAGCTGTTTTTT
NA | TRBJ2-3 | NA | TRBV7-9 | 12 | CASSQQSDTQYF | TGTGCCAGCAGCCAGCAGTCAGATACGCAGTATTTT
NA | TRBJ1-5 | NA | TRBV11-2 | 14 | CASSLTYSNQPQHF | TGTGCCAGCAGCTTAACTTATAGCAATCAGCCCCAGCATTTT
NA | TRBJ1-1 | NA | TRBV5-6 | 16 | CASSSELDGMNTEAFF | TGTGCCAGCAGCTCGGAACTGGACGGCATGAACACTGAAGCTTTCTTT
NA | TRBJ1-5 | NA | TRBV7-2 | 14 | CASSWGGLNQPQHF | TGTGCCAGCAGCTGGGGCGGTCTGAATCAGCCCCAGCATTTT
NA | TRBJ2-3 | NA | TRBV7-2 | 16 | CASSLEAGLGTDTQYF | TGTGCCAGCAGCTTAGAGGCAGGGTTAGGCACAGATACGCAGTATTTT
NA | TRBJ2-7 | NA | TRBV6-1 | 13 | CASGEAFLGEQYF | TGTGCCAGCGGGGAGGCCTTTTTGGGGGAGCAGTACTTC
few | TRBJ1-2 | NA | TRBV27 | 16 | CASSLSGHPDSYGYTF | TGTGCCAGCAGTTTATCAGGACACCCAGACAGCTATGGCTACACCTTC
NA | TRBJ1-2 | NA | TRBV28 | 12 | CASSFGTADYTF | TGTGCCAGCAGTTTCGGGACCGCTGACTACACCTTC
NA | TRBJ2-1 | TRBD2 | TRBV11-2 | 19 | CASSSLPGLAGTRNNEQFF | TGTGCCAGCAGCTCCCTCCCGGGGCTAGCGGGAACTCGAAACAATGAGCAGTTCTTC
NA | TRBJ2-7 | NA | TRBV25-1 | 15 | CASTRTSGGDHEQYF | TGTGCCAGCACCAGAACATCCGGGGGAGATCACGAGCAGTACTTC
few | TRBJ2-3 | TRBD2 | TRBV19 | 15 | CASSVTGTSRDTQYF | TGTGCCAGTAGTGTGACCGGGACTAGTAGGGATACGCAGTATTTT
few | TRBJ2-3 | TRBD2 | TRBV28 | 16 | CASSSRISGITDTQYF | TGTGCCAGCAGTTCTAGAATAAGCGGGATAACAGATACGCAGTATTTT
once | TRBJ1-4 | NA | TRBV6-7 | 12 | CASSYSEEKLFF | TGTGCCAGCAGTTACTCGGAAGAAAAACTGTTTTTT
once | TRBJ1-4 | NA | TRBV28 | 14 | CASSLRQENEKLFF | TGTGCCAGCAGTTTGCGGCAGGAGAATGAAAAACTGTTTTTT
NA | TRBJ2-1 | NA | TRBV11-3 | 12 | CASSLDRNEQFF | TGTGCCAGCAGCTTAGATCGAAATGAGCAGTTCTTC
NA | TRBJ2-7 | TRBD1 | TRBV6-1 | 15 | CASSSGTGPFYEQYF | TGTGCCAGCAGTTCTGGGACAGGCCCGTTCTACGAGCAGTACTTC
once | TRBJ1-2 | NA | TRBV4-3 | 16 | CASSQDTGGANYGYTF | TGCGCCAGCAGCCAAGATACGGGGGGTGCTAACTATGGCTACACCTTC
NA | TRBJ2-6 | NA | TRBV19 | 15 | CASSMEPAGANVLTF | TGTGCCAGTAGTATGGAGCCGGCCGGGGCCAACGTCCTGACTTTC
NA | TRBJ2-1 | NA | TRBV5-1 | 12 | CASSLPGTEQFF | TGCGCCAGCAGCTTGCCAGGGACTGAGCAGTTCTTC
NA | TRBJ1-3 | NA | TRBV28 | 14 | CASRPQGAGNTIYF | TGTGCCAGCAGGCCTCAGGGAGCGGGAAACACCATATATTTT
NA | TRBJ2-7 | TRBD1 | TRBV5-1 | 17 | CASSRTPGQGVSYEQYF | TGCGCCAGCAGCCGAACTCCGGGACAGGGGGTATCCTACGAGCAGTACTTC
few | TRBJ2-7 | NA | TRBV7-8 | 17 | CASSAHQDGSGYREQYF | TGTGCCAGCAGCGCCCACCAGGACGGATCGGGCTATCGCGAGCAGTACTTC
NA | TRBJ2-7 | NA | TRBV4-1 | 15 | CASSQAGGPLYEQYF | TGCGCCAGCAGCCAAGCAGGGGGGCCCCTCTACGAGCAGTACTTC
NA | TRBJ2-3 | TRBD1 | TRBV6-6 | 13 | CASMDRETDTQYF | TGTGCCAGCATGGACAGGGAAACAGATACGCAGTATTTT
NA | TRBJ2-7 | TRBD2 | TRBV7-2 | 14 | CASSPPGGTYEQYF | TGTGCCAGCAGCCCTCCGGGAGGAACCTACGAGCAGTACTTC
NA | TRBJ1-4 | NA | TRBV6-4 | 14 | CASSEGTGGEKLFF | TGTGCCAGCAGTGAGGGGACCGGGGGTGAAAAACTGTTTTTT
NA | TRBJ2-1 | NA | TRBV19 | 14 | CASSLQGVYNEQFF | TGTGCCAGTAGTTTGCAGGGAGTCTACAATGAGCAGTTCTTC
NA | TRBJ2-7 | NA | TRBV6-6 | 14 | CASSFMGRTYEQYF | TGTGCCAGCAGTTTCATGGGACGGACCTACGAGCAGTACTTC
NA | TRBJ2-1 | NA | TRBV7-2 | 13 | CASSSLVFGEQFF | TGTGCCAGCAGCTCCCTAGTATTCGGTGAGCAGTTCTTC